These T cell receptor beta chains were read from a single sample in a study of T cell repertoires in cytomegalovirus infection. No antigens are known for them. TCRdb fed the reads into MiXCR, producing one record per CDR3 protein. The table lists some 900,000 distinct CDR3 sequences, 32% of them singletons. The source material was cultured CD8+ T cells from PBMCs, sampled from culture after CMV antigen stimulation. The receptor source for this set is a human donor in good health (CMV status not recorded). Some clones in this sample may be carry-over from other donors' samples. CDR3s include the opening cysteine and the closing phenylalanine or tryptophan. A D gene is named only where the DNA matches it firmly. Some rows mark clone size as missing; the rest say once, few, many or name a class of expanded clone.

cdr3_length,d_call,j_call,clone_size,v_call,cdr3_nt,cdr3_aa
15,NA,TRBJ1-1,NA,TRBV6-2/TRBV6-3,TGTGCCAGCAGTTACGGGAGACAGGTTCCCCCTATGTCTTTCTTT,CASSYGRQVPPMSFF
15,NA,TRBJ2-3,NA,TRBV7-9,TGTGCCAGCAGCTTTAGCGGTTCCCACACAGATACGCAGTATTTT,CASSFSGSHTDTQYF
13,TRBD1,TRBJ1-5,few,TRBV6-9,TGTGCCAGCGGGGGACAGGGTGTTCAGCCCCAGCATTTT,CASGGQGVQPQHF
13,NA,TRBJ1-2,NA,TRBV20-1,TGCAGTGCTATCGACCGAACTAACTATGGCTACACCTTC,CSAIDRTNYGYTF
18,TRBD2,TRBJ2-1,few,TRBV27,TGTGCCAGCAGTTTGACTAGCGGGGGCCAGAGCTCCTACAATGAGCAGTTCTTC,CASSLTSGGQSSYNEQFF
15,NA,TRBJ2-5,many,TRBV6-6,TGTGCCAGCAGTTACTCCCCAGGGAACCAAGAGACCCAGTACTTC,CASSYSPGNQETQYF
15,NA,TRBJ2-3,NA,TRBV7-6,TGTGTCAGCGCAACCCCCCAGGGGTCATTGGATACGCAGTATTTT,CVSATPQGSLDTQYF
12,NA,TRBJ2-7,NA,TRBV2,TGTGCCAGCAGTCACGGAACCTACGAGCAGTACTTC,CASSHGTYEQYF
15,NA,TRBJ1-1,NA,TRBV4-1,TGCGCCAGCAGCCAAGATCAGAGGGCATTTTTTGAAGCTTTCTTT,CASSQDQRAFFEAFF
11,NA,TRBJ1-1,NA,TRBV2,TGTGCCCTGGGGAAATACACTGAAGCTTTCTTT,CALGKYTEAFF
13,TRBD1,TRBJ1-2,once,TRBV20-1,TGCAGTGCTAGAGTTAGGGGGCAGGAGGGCTACACCTTC,CSARVRGQEGYTF
16,NA,TRBJ2-2,NA,TRBV2,TGTGCCAGCAGTGAAAGGACAGTTGCGAACACCGGGGAGCTGTTTTTT,CASSERTVANTGELFF
15,NA,TRBJ2-6,NA,TRBV2,TGTGCCTGCGGGATAGAGCTCTCTGGGGCCAACGTCCTGACTTTC,CACGIELSGANVLTF
14,TRBD1,TRBJ1-2,few,TRBV20-1,TGCAGTGCTAGACCGGGACAGGGGGTCGGCGGCTACACCTTC,CSARPGQGVGGYTF
14,NA,TRBJ1-2,once,TRBV6-6,TGTGCCAGCAGTTACGGGGACTTCTCGGGTGACTACACCTTC,CASSYGDFSGDYTF
16,TRBD2,TRBJ2-7,NA,TRBV4-1,TGCGCCAGCAGCCAAGATCTTCCTAGCGGGGGCTGGGAGCAGTACTTC,CASSQDLPSGGWEQYF
13,NA,TRBJ1-1,NA,TRBV5-1,TGCGCCAGCAGCTGGGGGCCAGGGGTTGAAGCTTTCTTT,CASSWGPGVEAFF
15,TRBD1,TRBJ1-1,few,TRBV27,TGTGCCAGCAGTTCGCCCGGGACAGGGGTGGCTGAAGCTTTCTTT,CASSSPGTGVAEAFF
14,TRBD1,TRBJ1-1,many,TRBV7-6,TGTGCCAGCAGCTATACAGGGGAGGACACTGAAGCTTTCTTT,CASSYTGEDTEAFF
15,NA,TRBJ2-2,few,TRBV7-9,TGTGCCAGCAGCTTTGTAGGCAGAAACACCGGGGAGCTGTTTTTT,CASSFVGRNTGELFF
13,TRBD2,TRBJ2-1,NA,TRBV20-1,TGCAGTGCTAGAGGAGCGGGGGTGAATGAGCAGTTCTTC,CSARGAGVNEQFF
13,NA,TRBJ1-5,NA,TRBV15,TGTGCCACCAGCGCCTACAGGGATCAGCCCCAGCATTTT,CATSAYRDQPQHF
14,NA,TRBJ1-2,NA,TRBV25-1,TGTGCCAGCAGTGACAGGGGATCCAACTATGGCTACACCTTC,CASSDRGSNYGYTF
11,NA,TRBJ2-7,NA,TRBV20-1,TGCAGTGCACCGGAGTCCTACGAGCAGTACTTC,CSAPESYEQYF
15,NA,TRBJ2-3,NA,TRBV7-2,TGTGCCAGCAGCTTAGGTGCGGGCTGGGTTAATGCGCAGTATTTT,CASSLGAGWVNAQYF
14,TRBD2,TRBJ2-3,NA,TRBV12-5,TGTGCGAAACCTGGACTAGCGGGGGGGGGGGCGCAGTATTTT,CAKPGLAGGGAQYF
14,NA,TRBJ2-3,NA,TRBV4-1,TGCGCCAGCAGCCAAGAACGGGGAGGAGATACGCAGTATTTT,CASSQERGGDTQYF
15,NA,TRBJ1-5,NA,TRBV6-6,TGTGCCAGCAGTGATGGTTTTTATAGCAATCAGCCCCAGCATTTT,CASSDGFYSNQPQHF
14,NA,TRBJ1-2,NA,TRBV5-5,TGTGCCAGCAGCCCCTGGTATTCGGAACGTGGCTACACCTTC,CASSPWYSERGYTF
16,TRBD1,TRBJ2-1,NA,TRBV7-8,TGTGCCAGCAGCACCCCACAGGGGGCGGATTACAATGAGCAGTTCTTC,CASSTPQGADYNEQFF
23,NA,TRBJ2-3,NA,TRBV9,TGTGCCAGCAGCGCCCCGGGGGCCTTGTGGGGGGCCACAAGGGACGCCGCCGAAGATACGCAGTATTTT,CASSAPGALWGATRDAAEDTQYF
17,NA,TRBJ2-5,many,TRBV7-2,TGTGCCAGCAGCTCCGTTGAGCCGGGAGATTTACAAGAGACCCAGTACTTC,CASSSVEPGDLQETQYF
16,NA,TRBJ2-1,NA,TRBV12-3/TRBV12-4,TGTGCCAGCAGAAGCGGTTCCATTTACTCCTACAATGAGCAGTTCTTC,CASRSGSIYSYNEQFF
11,NA,TRBJ1-1,few,TRBV6-1,TGTGCCAGCAGTGAACACTATGAAGCTTTCTTT,CASSEHYEAFF
12,NA,TRBJ1-2,NA,TRBV28,TGTGCCAGCAGTTCCCAGGGGTCTGGCTACACCTTC,CASSSQGSGYTF
14,NA,TRBJ1-1,few,TRBV4-3,TGCGCCAGCAGCCAAGATCCCCTCACGACTGAAGCTTTCTTT,CASSQDPLTTEAFF
17,TRBD1,TRBJ1-5,NA,TRBV5-1,TGCGCCAGCAGCTTGGCTGGGGTGGACAGGGAGGGTCAGCCCCAGCATTTT,CASSLAGVDREGQPQHF
12,NA,TRBJ2-5,few,TRBV12-3/TRBV12-4,TGTGCCAGCAGTTTAGGGCAGTCGGCCCAGTACTTC,CASSLGQSAQYF
14,NA,TRBJ2-3,many,TRBV7-6,TGTGCCAGCAGCTCAAGACGTAGCACAGATACGCAGTATTTT,CASSSRRSTDTQYF
14,TRBD1,TRBJ2-5,few,TRBV7-9,TGTGCCAGCAGCACGATTAGGGGGCTGGAGACCCAGTACTTC,CASSTIRGLETQYF
15,TRBD1,TRBJ1-1,few,TRBV6-5,TGTGCCAGCAGTTACGCGACAGGGGGGACTGGGGAAGCTTTCTTT,CASSYATGGTGEAFF
14,TRBD1,TRBJ2-7,few,TRBV7-9,TGTGCCAGCAGCTGGGCCAGGGGGCCCTACGAGCAGTACTTC,CASSWARGPYEQYF
14,NA,TRBJ1-5,many,TRBV7-8,TGTGCCAGCGGATTGGTAGAGGGCAATCAGCCCCAGCATTTT,CASGLVEGNQPQHF
14,NA,TRBJ1-1,few,TRBV28,TGTGCCAGCAGGGAGGACAGAATGAACACTGAAGCTTTCTTT,CASREDRMNTEAFF
18,NA,TRBJ2-1,NA,TRBV7-6,TGTGCCAGCAGCTTATCCAGGGGAAGGGGAGGCTCCTACAATGAGCAGTTCTTC,CASSLSRGRGGSYNEQFF
15,NA,TRBJ1-1,NA,TRBV6-6,TGTGCCAGCAGTTACGGTCGGCCGATAAACACTGAAGCTTTCTTT,CASSYGRPINTEAFF
19,TRBD1,TRBJ2-6,NA,TRBV7-9,TGTGCCAGCAGCACCCCCCGGGACAGGAATTTCTCTGGGGCCAACGTCCTGACTTTC,CASSTPRDRNFSGANVLTF
16,NA,TRBJ1-2,NA,TRBV24-1,TGTGCCACCAGTGGCGGGACTAAAGGGGGGAACTATGGCTACACCTTC,CATSGGTKGGNYGYTF
16,NA,TRBJ1-1,NA,TRBV29-1,TGCAGCGTGAACCCTAAACGCGGAGAGAGAAACACTAAAGCTTTCTTT,CSVNPKRGERNTKAFF
16,TRBD1,TRBJ1-2,NA,TRBV6-6,TGTGCCAGCAGTTTTCCCGGACTCCGGGACAGGATAGGCTACACCTTC,CASSFPGLRDRIGYTF
17,NA,TRBJ2-6,many,TRBV10-3,TGTGCCATCGGTGTACGGACAGTGAGCTCTGGGGCCAACGTCCTGACTTTC,CAIGVRTVSSGANVLTF
16,TRBD2,TRBJ2-3,many,TRBV7-3,TGTGCCAGCAGCTCCCCGGGGGGGACTAGCACAGATACGCAGTATTTT,CASSSPGGTSTDTQYF
16,TRBD2,TRBJ2-1,few,TRBV7-8,TGTGCCAGCAGCACCTCGGGGGGGCCCTCCTACAATGAGCAGTTCTTC,CASSTSGGPSYNEQFF
18,NA,TRBJ1-6,few,TRBV19,TGTGCCAGTAGTATAGGTCCCACGGCAAGCTCCTATAATTCACCCCTCCACTTT,CASSIGPTASSYNSPLHF
15,NA,TRBJ1-5,NA,TRBV5-7,TGTGCCAGCAGCTCCTCTAAGGATAGCAATCAGCCCCAGCATTTT,CASSSSKDSNQPQHF
15,TRBD2,TRBJ2-1,few,TRBV29-1,TGCAGCGTTGAAGATACCGGACTAGCAAGCAATGAGCAGTTCTTC,CSVEDTGLASNEQFF